Below, 12 T cell receptor beta chains from the same sample are listed, as sequenced in a study of blood T cell repertoires in COVID-19. Profiling relied on immunoSEQ multiplex PCR, and the TCRdb table lists in-frame clones only, not all of them. The repertoire holds about 68,000 clones, with 75% to 90% as singletons. Material for sequencing was peripheral blood. Every receptor here comes from a man between 45 and 60 years old with active COVID-19.

The chain carries TRBV9 and TRBJ2-1; the match to TRBD2 covers 9 bases. This CDR3 contains 15 residues. V lost 2 bases and J lost 4; bases outside the gene matches: 4. Germline V gene lookup returns CDR1 SGDLS and CDR2 YYNGEE. CDR3 sequence reads: CASSVSGGPYNEQFF. In nucleotides, the CDR3 is TGTGCCAGCAGCGTTAGCGGGGGACCTTACAATGAGCAGTTCTTC.

This sequence joins TRBV30 and TRBJ1-5; TRBD1 aligns across 10 bases. Per germline, CDR1 GTSNPN and CDR2 SVGIG (reference sequence). V trimming: 6 bases; J trimming: 6 bases; junction bases outside the gene matches: 5. The CDR3 covers 13 residues. Written as DNA, the CDR3 is TGTGCCTGCGACAGGGGGCTAGGTCAGCCCCAGCATTTT. It codes for CACDRGLGQPQHF.

The chain employs TRBV2 and TRBJ1-3, with D possibly TRBD1 on 6 matching bases. The CDR3 is made up of 15 amino acids. With 6 bases removed from V and 4 bases from J, the gap between germline ends came to 16 bases. Germline lookup yields CDR1 SNHLY and CDR2 FYNNEI. The CDR3 DNA sequence: TGTGCCAGCAGCCAACAGGGAAATGGAGGAAACACCATATATTTT. Its protein product is CASSQQGNGGNTIYF.

The DNA of the CDR3 is TGCGCCAGCAGCTTGGGTTACGACAGGAACCCAACTAATGAAAAACTGTTTTTT. Amino acid sequence: CASSLGYDRNPTNEKLFF. V is TRBV5-1 and J is TRBJ1-4; tentative D call: TRBD1 (6 bases). CDR3 length: 18 amino acids. V lost 0 bases, J lost 0 bases, and 15 bases lay in between. Per the germline V gene, CDR1 is SGHRS and CDR2 is YFSETQ. Drawing the rest from reference TRBV5-1 and TRBJ1-4, the complete variable domain is KAGVTQTPRYLIKTRGQQVTLSCSPISGHRSVSWYQQTPGQGLQFLFEYFSETQRNKGNFPGRFSGRQFSNSRSEMNVSTLELGDSALYLCASSLGYDRNPTNEKLFFGSGTQLSVL.

The J gene is TRBJ2-7, the V gene TRBV27; the D gene is possibly TRBD1 (6 bases). With 6 bases removed from V and 5 bases from J, the gap between germline ends came to 11 bases. The CDR3 runs 12 residues. Germline V gene data show CDR1 as MNHEY and CDR2 as SMNVEV (reference sequence). This CDR3 is CASSSTGNEQYF. The CDR3 DNA is TGTGCCAGCAGCTCAACAGGGAACGAGCAGTACTTC.

This clone appeared a few times. The V call is TRBV10-1, the J call TRBJ2-7, with a tentative D call TRBD1 (6 bases). The CDR3 has 14 amino acids. Trimming took 5 bases from V and 4 from J, leaving 15 bases between them. CDR1 and CDR2 from the germline V gene are WNHNN and SYGVQD (reference sequence). The CDR3 loop is CASSPGAGQYEQYF. In DNA, the CDR3 is TGCGCCAGCAGTCCAGGGGCTGGACAATACGAGCAGTACTTC.

The gene calls are TRBV7-8 and TRBJ2-1; 8 positions agree with TRBD1. This CDR3 comprises 16 residues. V trimming: 5 bases; J trimming: 1 base; junction bases outside the gene matches: 7. CDR1 is SGHVS and CDR2 is FQNEAQ in the germline V gene. CDR3 DNA sequence: TGTGCCAGCAGCCAATACAGGGGGTCTTCCTACAATGAGCAGTTCTTC. It encodes CASSQYRGSSYNEQFF.

DNA of the CDR3: TGTGCCAGCAGTTTTCAGGGATGGGCAGCTTTCTTT. Its protein is CASSFQGWAAFF. The chain joins TRBV12-3 or TRBV12-4 to TRBJ1-1, with TRBD1 as a possible D gene (5 bases). V dropped 3 bases and J dropped 10 bases, with 12 bases sitting between them. The CDR3 covers 12 residues.

The rearrangement joins TRBV10-3 to TRBJ1-5; no reliable D call. V was pared by 3 bases and J by 2 bases, with 5 bases between. The CDR3 loop spans 13 amino acids. Germline loops: CDR1 ENHRY, CDR2 SYGVKD. CDR3 bases: TGTGCCATCAGTGATCTCGGCAATCAGCCCCAGCATTTT. It codes for CAISDLGNQPQHF.

The J gene is TRBJ1-1, the V gene TRBV29-1; D may be TRBD1 (6 bases). This CDR3 comprises 12 residues. Germline lookup yields CDR1 SQVTM and CDR2 ANQGSEA. V lost 7 bases and J lost 6, with 15 bases in between. The CDR3 nucleotides are TGCAGCGATATACAGGGTTCGTCTGAAGCTTTCTTT. It specifies CSDIQGSSEAFF.

This clone was observed once. The chain recombines TRBV4-1 with TRBJ2-5; TRBD1 aligns across 11 bases. CDR3 length equals 17 residues. V gave up 2 bases and J gave up 2 bases; unmatched junction bases: 7. Germline V CDR1 and CDR2: MGHRA, YSYEKL. The CDR3 region is CASSQNPGQGVQETQYF. In nucleotides, the CDR3 is TGCGCCAGCAGCCAAAATCCGGGACAGGGGGTGCAAGAGACCCAGTACTTC.

The J gene is TRBJ2-5, the V gene TRBV18, with TRBD2 identical over 9 bases. Germline assignment: CDR1 KGHSH and CDR2 LQKENI. After removal of 6 bases from V and 3 bases from J, the junction contained 5 bases not matched to a gene. This CDR3 contains 14 residues. CDR3 region: CASSRGGAEETQYF. The CDR3 DNA reads as TGTGCCAGCTCCCGCGGGGGGGCGGAAGAGACCCAGTACTTC.